This is a list of T cell receptor beta chains from one sample in a study of human CD8 memory T cell subsets. One entry per CDR3 protein, without DNA, is what TCRdb gives after re-calling the 5' RACE reads. Here the sample table reports 15,000 to 20,000 distinct CDR3 sequences. Material: CD8+ stem-like memory T cells (TSCM and TCM) sorted from PBMCs. These receptor sequences come from a human donor in good health. The CDR3 runs from the conserved cysteine through the conserved F or W. Clone size appears in some rows only: once, few, many, or a class for an expanded clone.

-,TRBJ2-7,TRBV7-8,CASSSDIRSNYEQYF
-,TRBJ2-1,TRBV6-2/TRBV6-3,CASSQREGSYNEQFF
-,TRBJ2-7,TRBV19,CASSPQGASYEQYF
-,TRBJ1-2,TRBV29-1,CSVDPGTDYGYTF
-,TRBJ2-3,TRBV20-1,CSALRLRAGESDTQYF
-,TRBJ2-5,TRBV11-3,CASSLDHSSRETQYF
-,TRBJ2-2,TRBV3-1,CASSITSAGELFF
-,TRBJ2-3,TRBV23-1,CASRPFHGGPTDTQYF
-,TRBJ2-7,TRBV28,CAIRGQGAAYEQYF
-,TRBJ2-2,TRBV6-1,CASHDQMNRGLAGELFF
-,TRBJ2-1,TRBV7-9,CASSSEGRSSYNEQFF
-,TRBJ2-7,TRBV4-3,CASSQEIGKSSYEQYF
-,TRBJ2-3,TRBV27,CASTPDAGLSTDTQYF
-,TRBJ1-5,TRBV12-3/TRBV12-4,CASSPDRGGNQPQHF
-,TRBJ2-7,TRBV6-6,CASSPASGGAYEQYF
-,TRBJ1-2,TRBV3-1,CASATGEFYNGYTF
-,TRBJ2-3,TRBV20-1,CSATDRLAGSTDTQYF
medium-sized,TRBJ2-3,TRBV28,CASSPGLAGGQGTDTQYF
-,TRBJ1-2,TRBV29-1,CSVDNRDSGYTF
-,TRBJ2-7,TRBV4-2,CASSQDRTGFSYEQYF
-,TRBJ2-1,TRBV6-2/TRBV6-3,CASSNGPSDGEQFF
-,TRBJ1-1,TRBV10-2,CASTGASRGTEAFF
medium-sized,TRBJ2-1,TRBV13,CASSLVEGSRDEQFF
-,TRBJ1-2,TRBV28,CASSWEGANYGYTF
medium-sized,TRBJ1-1,TRBV12-3/TRBV12-4,CASSSGDRLDTEAFF
-,TRBJ2-7,TRBV28,CASSKPRDRGGEQYF
-,TRBJ2-7,TRBV14,CASSQTGTVSYEQYF
-,TRBJ2-2,TRBV7-9,CASSTKGPGELFF
-,TRBJ1-1,TRBV27,CASSFIQGMVTEAFF
-,TRBJ2-5,TRBV7-6,CASSLPRLAEETQYF
medium-sized,TRBJ1-6,TRBV20-1,CSAREGIVSPLHF
-,TRBJ1-6,TRBV25-1,CASSRQGSSYNSPLHF
-,TRBJ1-5,TRBV20-1,CSARVPGQKNQPQHF
-,TRBJ2-3,TRBV11-2,CASSLAGRVMTDTQYF
-,TRBJ2-1,TRBV6-1,CASSDQDSSNGRNEQFF
-,TRBJ2-7,TRBV16,CASSSEYEQYF
-,TRBJ1-5,TRBV7-2,CASSLSYSLNQPQHF
-,TRBJ2-7,TRBV30,CAWSENRGHYEQYF
medium-sized,TRBJ2-3,TRBV28,CATLAGALLSTDTQYF
-,TRBJ1-3,TRBV21-1,CASSSRQGASGNTIYF
-,TRBJ2-7,TRBV10-2,CASSDPADGGTLSEQYF
-,TRBJ2-1,TRBV29-1,CSVAAPLGNEQFF
-,TRBJ1-5,TRBV6-1,CASSKGQYSNQPQHF
-,TRBJ1-2,TRBV29-1,CSVEDRGRNGYTF
-,TRBJ2-3,TRBV12-3/TRBV12-4,CASTLEGDTQYF
-,TRBJ2-3,TRBV20-1,CSAGGMGQGGTDTQYF
-,TRBJ2-4,TRBV20-1,CSARALEAKNIQYF
-,TRBJ2-7,TRBV29-1,CSVVWDRVGFSKTYEQYF
-,TRBJ2-7,TRBV29-1,CSFTGTSSYEQYF
-,TRBJ2-3,TRBV2,CASREPGSDTQYF
-,TRBJ1-2,TRBV7-8,CASSSLQGRGGYTF
-,TRBJ1-1,TRBV20-1,CSARAYPTGGFTEAFF
medium-sized,TRBJ1-1,TRBV18,CASSVRHSKNTEAFF
-,TRBJ2-7,TRBV5-4,CASSLRGYYEQYF
-,TRBJ2-7,TRBV6-2/TRBV6-3,CASSYTPSYEQYF